This TCR beta chain was identified during a study of Graves' ophthalmopathy and Graves' hyperthyroidism. Background on the study: Samples of peripheral blood were obtained at initial diagnosis, prior to treatment of any kind.

Germline trimming cut 0 bases from V and 0 bases from J; bases unmatched to any gene: 5. Germline V gene lookup returns CDR1 MNHEY and CDR2 SVGEGT. This CDR3 has 17 residues. Amplification of the TCR beta CDR3 regions used RNA transcripts (as template). First-round RT-PCR used HTBI primers; second-round multiplex PCR followed. One entry per CDR3 protein results from TCRdb running MiXCR on the multiplex PCR reads. Of hundreds of thousands of distinct CDR3 sequences in the sample, over 20% were seen once. The chain employs TRBV6-2 or TRBV6-3 and TRBJ2-5, with TRBD2 matching 9 bases. The sequenced sample consisted of peripheral blood. The receptor was isolated from a woman aged 18-29 years with stable Graves' hyperthyroidism. Some clones in this sample may be carry-over from other donors' samples. As DNA, the CDR3 is TGTGCCAGCAGTTACTCGCCTAGCGGGACGTACCAAGAGACCCAGTACTTC. This translates into CASSYSPSGTYQETQYF.